Sequencing of this T cell receptor (beta chain) was carried out in a study of blood T cell repertoires in COVID-19. The CDR3 runs 17 residues. Germline values: CDR1 SNHLY, CDR2 FYNNEI. V lost 5 bases to trimming and J lost 2 bases; unmatched junction nucleotides: 8. Profiling relied on immunoSEQ multiplex PCR, and the TCRdb table lists in-frame clones only, not all of them. The repertoire has tens of thousands of clones, about nine tenths of them found once; the top ten carry more than 14%. This TCR derives from a male donor with acute or convalescent COVID-19. The chain joins TRBV2 to TRBJ2-6, with 8 bases matching TRBD1. Sequenced: peripheral blood. This CDR3 is CASSIQGAPTGANVLTF. CDR3 bases: TGTGCCAGCAGTATTCAGGGGGCCCCAACTGGGGCCAACGTCCTGACTTTC.